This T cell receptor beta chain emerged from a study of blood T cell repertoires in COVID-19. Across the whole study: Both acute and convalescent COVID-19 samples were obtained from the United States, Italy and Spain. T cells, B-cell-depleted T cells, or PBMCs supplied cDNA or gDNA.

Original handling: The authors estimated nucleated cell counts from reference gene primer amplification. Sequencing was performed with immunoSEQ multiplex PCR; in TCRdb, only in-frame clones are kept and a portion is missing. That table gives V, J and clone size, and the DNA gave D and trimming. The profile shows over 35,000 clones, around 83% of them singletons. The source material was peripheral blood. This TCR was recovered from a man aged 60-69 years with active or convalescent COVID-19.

This chain's CDR3 is CASSEANGAEAFF. CDR3 coding DNA: TGTGCCAGCAGTGAAGCCAACGGGGCTGAAGCTTTCTTT. The rearrangement uses TRBV2 and TRBJ1-1; D gene uncertain. CDR3 length equals 13 residues. Germline V gene data show CDR1 as SNHLY and CDR2 as FYNNEI. Deletions cut 0 bases from V and 6 bases from J, with 8 bases between.